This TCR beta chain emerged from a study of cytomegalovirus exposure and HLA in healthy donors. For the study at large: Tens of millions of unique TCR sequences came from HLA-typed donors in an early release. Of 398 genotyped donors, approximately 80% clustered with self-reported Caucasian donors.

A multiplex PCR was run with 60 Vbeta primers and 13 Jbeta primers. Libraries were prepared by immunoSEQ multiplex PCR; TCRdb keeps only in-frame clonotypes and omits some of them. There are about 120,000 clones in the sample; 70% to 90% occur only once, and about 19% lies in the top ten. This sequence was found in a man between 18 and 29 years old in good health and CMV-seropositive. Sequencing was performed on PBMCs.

The CDR3 loop reads CASNIARGYGYTF. CDR3 bases: TGTGCCTCAAATATTGCGCGGGGCTATGGCTACACCTTC. The genes are TRBV30 and TRBJ1-2; D unresolved. V shed 7 bases and J shed 4 bases, with 16 bases lying between them. The CDR3 totals 13 residues. The germline CDR1 and CDR2 sequences are GTSNPN and SVGIG (reference sequence).